This T cell receptor (beta chain) comes out of a study of vaccination and CD4 T cells after COVID-19. At the level of the study: Participants were given two doses of BNT162b2 or mRNA-1273 vaccine.

Cultured CD4+ T-cell DNA underwent Oncomine TCR Beta short-read sequencing. MiXCR, run by TCRdb on the PCR reads, gives a single entry per CDR3 protein. The table records about 13,000 distinct CDR3 sequences, roughly half of them present only once. By proportion, this clonotype is large. The antigen remains undetermined. Treatment given: roughly 10-day PBMC culture with coronavirus spike peptide pools or control peptides (ViraFEST assay). Antigen-specific T cells were expanded with peptide pools by ViraFEST, and TCRs were then sequenced. Medium was half-exchanged with fresh IL-2 medium on days 3 and 7. Trimming removed 8 bases from V and 9 bases from J; junction bases left unmatched: 12. Per germline, CDR1 MNHEY and CDR2 SMNVEV (reference sequence). The CDR3 covers 15 residues.

Sequencing was carried out using CD4+ T cells from blood, cultured in vitro. The V call is TRBV27, the J call TRBJ2-1; 11 nucleotides align to TRBD2. The clonotype was recovered from a human donor who had recovered from COVID-19. Here the CDR3 DNA reads TGTGCCAGCTTTCCAGTAGCGGGAGGGGGGCTTGAGCAGTTCTTC. Translating it yields CASFPVAGGGLEQFF.